Presented here are 20 T cell receptor beta chains from one specimen sequenced in a study of OX40 agonist ivuxolimab in advanced cancers. Clones were sequenced by immunoSEQ multiplex PCR, and TCRdb holds only the in-frame ones, with some missing. The sample contains approximately 77,000 clones, 80% to 95% of which appear only once. The sequences come from CD4+ or CD8+ T cells sorted from blood, collected in a trial of the OX40 agonist ivuxolimab. Receptor source: an adult with an advanced solid tumor such as melanoma, head and neck, liver or kidney cancer.

V and J are TRBV5-4 and TRBJ2-3; 11 bases map to TRBD2. Per germline, CDR1 SGHNT and CDR2 YYREEE (reference sequence). The CDR3 loop spans 16 amino acids. V was pared by 0 bases and J by 1 base, with 1 base of the junction left unmatched. CDR3 coding DNA: TGTGCCAGCAGCTTGGAACTAGCGGGGGGCACAGATACGCAGTATTTT. Protein sequence: CASSLELAGGTDTQYF.

This clone was observed a handful of times. The CDR3 DNA reads TGTGCCAGCAGCCTAAAAGCGGCTAGCTCCTACAATGAGCAGTTCTTC. It translates to CASSLKAASSYNEQFF. V gene TRBV7-9 combines with J gene TRBJ2-1; possible D gene TRBD2, 5 bases. The CDR3 covers 16 residues. Germline assignment: CDR1 SEHNR and CDR2 FQNEAQ (reference sequence). Trimming took 5 bases from V and 0 from J, leaving 14 bases between them.

This clone was picked up one time. The V gene is TRBV5-1, the J gene TRBJ1-5; the D gene is possibly TRBD1 (5 bases). Germline-derived CDR1 and CDR2 are SGHRS and YFSETQ. V dropped 0 bases and J dropped 9 bases, with 13 bases sitting between them. The CDR3 has 14 amino acids. The CDR3 reads CASSLGQGIGPQHF. The DNA for the CDR3 is TGCGCCAGCAGCTTGGGGCAGGGAATAGGGCCCCAGCATTTT. Based on the CDR3 plus reference TRBV5-1 and TRBJ1-5, the full variable domain is KAGVTQTPRYLIKTRGQQVTLSCSPISGHRSVSWYQQTPGQGLQFLFEYFSETQRNKGNFPGRFSGRQFSNSRSEMNVSTLELGDSALYLCASSLGQGIGPQHFGDGTRLSIL.

This clone was seen a single time. The V call is TRBV11-3, the J call TRBJ1-1; D may be TRBD1 (5 bases). Germline CDR1 SGHNT, CDR2 YENEEA. The CDR3 is 15 amino acids. V lost 5 bases and J 4 bases, leaving 17 bases between the germline ends. CDR3 nucleotides: TGTGCCAGCAGCCTTAGGGTGGGTGGGGGCACTGAAGCTTTCTTT. Translated: CASSLRVGGGTEAFF.

The chain uses TRBV10-1 and TRBJ2-5; 9 bases align to TRBD2. CDR3 length equals 19 residues. In germline, CDR1 is WNHNN, CDR2 SYGVQD (reference sequence). V shed 0 bases, J shed 5 bases, and the junction held 16 bases outside the gene matches. CDR3 residues: CASSESTPGTSSSMETQYF. In DNA form, the CDR3 reads TGCGCCAGCAGTGAGTCGACTCCTGGGACTAGCTCCTCAATGGAGACCCAGTACTTC.

This clone appeared a single time. The rearrangement links TRBV28 to TRBJ1-4; D not certain. V lost 11 bases, J lost 8 bases, and 9 bases lay in between. Germline lookup yields CDR1 MDHEN and CDR2 SYDVKM. The CDR3 is made up of 10 amino acids. CDR3 sequence reads: CAYGGEKLFF. CDR3 DNA sequence: TGTGCCTACGGAGGGGAAAAACTGTTTTTT.

As regards this clone: Mismatch with germline at one junction end may stem from a read error. The rearrangement uses TRBV7-7 and TRBJ2-2, with D possibly matching TRBD1 (6 bases). CDR3 size: 14 residues. CDR1 is SSHAT, CDR2 FNYEAQ, per germline (reference sequence). CDR3 sequence: CASSPDRYTGELFF. CDR3 nucleotide sequence: TGTGCTAGCAGCCCCGACAGGTACACCGGGGAGCTGTTTTTT.

The V and J genes are TRBV15 and TRBJ2-2, with TRBD2 matching 10 bases. CDR1 and CDR2 from the germline V gene are LNHNV and YYDKDF (reference sequence). There are 16 residues in the CDR3. Trimming removed 5 bases from V and 2 bases from J; junction bases left unmatched: 5. CDR3 amino acids: CATSPRTSGNTGELFF. CDR3 DNA sequence: TGTGCCACCAGCCCCCGGACTAGCGGCAACACCGGGGAGCTGTTTTTT.

This sequence joins TRBV5-6 and TRBJ2-7, with 10 bases that match TRBD2. The CDR3 totals 14 residues. Germline assignment: CDR1 SGHDT and CDR2 YYEEEE. V shed 5 bases and J 6 bases; nucleotides not matched to a gene: 8. The DNA for the CDR3 is TGTGCCAGCAGGCGAGGACTAGCGGTAGGCGAGCAGTACTTC. Residues: CASRRGLAVGEQYF. Using reference TRBV5-6 and TRBJ2-7 for the parts outside the CDR3, the full variable domain is DAGVTQSPTHLIKTRGQQVTLRCSPKSGHDTVSWYQQALGQGPQFIFQYYEEEERQRGNFPDRFSGHQFPNYSSELNVNALLLGDSALYLCASRRGLAVGEQYFGPGTRLTVT.

This clone was detected only a few times. The chain carries TRBV7-9 and TRBJ1-4; D is undetermined. The CDR3 loop spans 12 amino acids. V lost 5 bases and J lost 8, with 9 bases in between. Germline lookup yields CDR1 SEHNR and CDR2 FQNEAQ (reference sequence). The CDR3 sequence: CASSREGEKLFF. CDR3 bases: TGTGCCAGCAGCCGCGAAGGGGAAAAACTGTTTTTT.

This clone was found once. The chain couples TRBV6-6 to TRBJ2-7, with D unresolved. V was pared by 6 bases and J by 2 bases, with 11 bases between. This CDR3 contains 13 residues. In germline, CDR1 is MNHNY, CDR2 SVGAGI (reference sequence). The CDR3 loop is CASSYHRAYEQYF. As DNA, the CDR3 is TGTGCCAGCAGCTACCACCGGGCCTACGAGCAGTACTTC.

Regarding this clone: Germline and junction disagree at one end, which may indicate a read error. The gene calls are TRBV7-2 and TRBJ2-7; 11 bases match TRBD1. The CDR3 covers 15 residues. Germline V CDR1 and CDR2: SGHTA, FQGNSA. The CDR3: CASSLVGQGALEQYF. For the CDR3, the DNA is TGTGCCAGCAGTTTAGTAGGACAGGGGGCTCTCGAGCAGTACTTC.

V is TRBV5-1 and J is TRBJ2-3, with 9 nucleotides matching TRBD2. Germline-derived CDR1 and CDR2 are SGHRS and YFSETQ. V was clipped by 2 bases and J by 3 bases; unmatched bases: 10. The CDR3 sequence is 17 residues long. CDR3: CASSLYGASGNTDTQYF. DNA for the CDR3: TGCGCCAGCAGCTTATATGGGGCTAGCGGGAATACAGATACGCAGTATTTT.

The genes are TRBV6-6 and TRBJ2-2; 10 positions agree with TRBD2. The length of the CDR3 is 15 residues. Germline loops: CDR1 MNHNY, CDR2 SVGAGI (reference sequence). Trimming cost V 6 bases and J 5 bases; bases outside gene matches: 6. The CDR3 nucleotides read TGTGCCAGCAGGCTAGCGGGAGTTGGGACCGGGGAGCTGTTTTTT. The encoded protein is CASRLAGVGTGELFF.

This chain links TRBV18 with TRBJ2-3, with no clear D. This CDR3 is built from 12 residues. Germline V CDR1 and CDR2: KGHSH, LQKENI. V was pared by 1 base and J by 5 bases, with 4 bases between. The CDR3 sequence: CASSPLGDTQYF. The CDR3, as DNA: TGTGCCAGCTCACCACTCGGAGATACGCAGTATTTT.

This chain connects TRBV30 to TRBJ1-5, with a tentative D call TRBD1 (5 bases). The V gene lost 2 bases and the J gene lost 7 bases, with 12 bases spanning the gap. This CDR3 is 13 amino acids long. Germline V gene lookup returns CDR1 GTSNPN and CDR2 SVGIG (reference sequence). Written as DNA, the CDR3 is TGTGCCTGGAGTCCTGACAGAGACCAGCCCCAGCATTTT. Its translation is CAWSPDRDQPQHF.

The rearrangement uses TRBV11-2 and TRBJ2-7, with 7 nucleotides matching TRBD1. The V gene end was trimmed by 5 bases and the J gene end by 6 bases; junction bases not matched to a gene: 7. The germline V gene encodes CDR1 SGHAT and CDR2 FQNNGV. This CDR3 has 13 residues. The CDR3 reads CASSPGTVGEQYF. The CDR3 DNA follows: TGTGCCAGCAGCCCGGGGACAGTAGGCGAGCAGTACTTC.

This clone was counted between two and nine times. The rearrangement joins TRBV7-8 to TRBJ2-1, with D maybe TRBD2 (6 bases). V dropped 4 bases and J dropped 6 bases, with 19 bases sitting between them. The germline gives CDR1 SGHVS, CDR2 FQNEAQ. There are 16 residues in the CDR3. The CDR3 DNA reads as TGTGCCAGCAGCTCCGACACCGGGACTTATTCCAATGAGCAGTTCTTC. It encodes CASSSDTGTYSNEQFF.

The chain combines TRBV11-3 with TRBJ2-1; the D gene could be TRBD1 or TRBD2 (5 bases each). Trimming left V 1 base short and J 0 bases short, with 7 bases between. CDR1 is SGHNT, CDR2 YENEEA, per germline. The CDR3 covers 15 residues. CDR3 loop: CASSLGGSSYNEQFF. CDR3 nucleotide sequence: TGTGCCAGCAGCTTAGGGGGGAGCTCCTACAATGAGCAGTTCTTC.

The chain uses TRBV18 and TRBJ2-7; TRBD1 aligns across 7 bases. CDR1 and CDR2 (germline): KGHSH, LQKENI. The CDR3 loop spans 17 amino acids. V lost 6 bases and J lost 3; bases outside the gene matches: 17. The CDR3 region is CASSPMSLGQKIYEQYF. The DNA for the CDR3 is TGTGCCAGCTCCCCAATGTCCTTGGGACAGAAGATCTACGAGCAGTACTTC.